The 7 T cell receptor beta chains reported below all come from one sample, sequenced in a study of blood T cell repertoires in COVID-19 (dated by TCRdb to 2018 to 2020). Library method: the immunoSEQ multiplex PCR assay. TCRdb retrieved this table from immuneACCESS and kept in-frame rearrangements only. Not all clones are present; in checked studies, unresolved V genes account for under half, and no reason is known for the remainder. The table for this sample lists 150,000 or so clones; around 85% of them were counted only once. 0.6% to 0.7% of the sample is taken by the ten largest. Sequencing used peripheral blood. The receptors originated from a man aged 60 to 75 with COVID-19, enrolled during active disease.

The chain joins TRBV24-1 to TRBJ2-5; no firm D call. Trimming stripped 3 bases from V and 5 bases from J, with 9 bases between. CDR3 length: 13 amino acids. Per the germline V gene, CDR1 is KGHDR and CDR2 is SFDVKD. The CDR3 loop reads CATSDPQRETQYF. The CDR3, as DNA: TGTGCCACCAGTGATCCGCAGAGGGAGACCCAGTACTTC.

The chain carries TRBV9 and TRBJ1-3, with 12 nucleotides matching TRBD1. The CDR3 runs to 16 residues. Trimming at V came to 3 bases and at J to 4 bases, leaving 5 bases not matched to a gene. CDR1 and CDR2 (germline): SGDLS, YYNGEE. The CDR3 is CASSGGTGGSGNTIYF. Written as DNA, the CDR3 is TGTGCCAGCAGCGGGGGGACAGGGGGCTCGGGAAACACCATATATTTT.

This clone was picked up one time. The rearrangement uses TRBV19 and TRBJ1-2, with 8 bases fitting TRBD1. This CDR3 is 15 amino acids long. V shed 5 bases, J shed 7 bases, and the junction held 12 bases outside the gene matches. CDR1 is LNHDA, CDR2 SQIVND, per germline (reference sequence). This CDR3 is CASSSQGAKSGGYTF. CDR3 bases: TGTGCCAGTAGTTCTCAGGGGGCGAAGTCGGGTGGCTACACCTTC.

The V call is TRBV7-2, the J call TRBJ1-2; the D is unclear. The CDR3 sequence is 15 residues long. The germline CDR1 and CDR2 sequences are SGHTA and FQGNSA. V lost 7 bases and J 5 bases, leaving 20 bases between the germline ends. CDR3 amino acids: CASTLLPTGRYGYTF. Here the CDR3 DNA reads TGTGCCAGCACCCTACTACCGACGGGAAGATATGGCTACACCTTC.

V and J are TRBV4-3 and TRBJ2-1; D is unresolved. The CDR3 is 13 residues long. Trimming took 2 bases from V and 3 from J, leaving 5 bases between them. CDR1 and CDR2 (germline): LGHNA, YSLEER. CDR3 in DNA: TGCGCCAGCAGCCAATTCATCTACAATGAGCAGTTCTTC. This codes for CASSQFIYNEQFF.

J is TRBJ2-6 and V is TRBV19; TRBD1 agrees at 12 bases. Trimming at V came to 1 base and at J to 4 bases, leaving 5 bases not matched to a gene. This CDR3 spans 18 amino acids. Germline V gene data show CDR1 as LNHDA and CDR2 as SQIVND (reference sequence). The CDR3 reads CASSIAGQGAPGANVLTF. The CDR3 nucleotides are TGTGCCAGTAGTATAGCGGGACAGGGGGCGCCGGGGGCCAACGTCCTGACTTTC.

This chain links TRBV6-6 with TRBJ2-7; 8 positions agree with TRBD2. The CDR3 spans 14 residues. CDR1 and CDR2 from the germline V gene are MNHNY and SVGAGI (reference sequence). J was trimmed by 1 base and V by 4 bases; bases with no gene match: 3. The CDR3 sequence is CASSSSGRSYEQYF. Here the CDR3 DNA reads TGTGCCAGCAGTTCTAGCGGGCGTTCCTACGAGCAGTACTTC.